Listed below are T cell receptor beta chains from one sample, sequenced in a study of response to subunit inactivated influenza vaccine. One entry per CDR3 protein results from TCRdb running MiXCR on the RT-PCR reads. This sample has 550,000 to 800,000 distinct CDR3 sequences; approximately 15% occur once, and the top ten carry 6.5% to 8.5%. The sample was PBMCs from blood, taken around 14 days before vaccination. The receptor set was obtained from a middle-aged man who received an inactivated influenza vaccine. Both conserved end residues are trimmed from each CDR3.

V: TRBV7-2; J: TRBJ2-5; CDR3: ASSPAGRTFLETQY
V: TRBV20-1; J: TRBJ2-2; CDR3: SALLAGSNTGELF
V: TRBV7-2; J: TRBJ2-5; CDR3: ASSLTYWGGETQY
V: TRBV7-8; J: TRBJ2-2; CDR3: ASSSGLAGATGELF
V: TRBV7-9; J: TRBJ2-7; CDR3: ASSFSAGGDYEQY
V: TRBV5-5; J: TRBJ2-2; CDR3: ASSPDRFSGELF
V: TRBV3-1; J: TRBJ2-3; CDR3: ASSQVGQAGTQY
V: TRBV20-1; J: TRBJ2-1; CDR3: SASSGGAHNEQF
V: TRBV14; J: TRBJ2-7; CDR3: ASSQVRGIGHEQY
V: TRBV5-1; J: TRBJ2-5; CDR3: ASSWKDVQETQY
V: TRBV2; J: TRBJ2-6; CDR3: ASLGRGLGANVLT
V: TRBV20-1; J: TRBJ2-7; CDR3: SASLSWDRGHEQY
V: TRBV20-1; J: TRBJ1-5; CDR3: SAREILGSNQPQH
V: TRBV9; J: TRBJ2-1; CDR3: ASSGSGTSGNEQF
V: TRBV7-2; J: TRBJ2-7; CDR3: ASSPNWGREQY
V: TRBV10-3; J: TRBJ2-3; CDR3: AISESWTGGVDTQY
V: TRBV30; J: TRBJ2-3; CDR3: AWSGSGGFTDTQY
V: TRBV3-1; J: TRBJ2-3; CDR3: ASSQLARSPDTQY
V: TRBV14; J: TRBJ2-5; CDR3: ASSPLSTLGGTQY
V: TRBV28; J: TRBJ1-6; CDR3: ASSFSGSTYNSPLH
V: TRBV18; J: TRBJ1-3; CDR3: ASSPDSDSGNTIY
V: TRBV6-2/TRBV6-3; J: TRBJ2-1; CDR3: ASSYRRRLAGGQNEQF
V: TRBV20-1; J: TRBJ2-5; CDR3: SARAGRGRETQY
V: TRBV5-1; J: TRBJ1-2; CDR3: ASSRDGPTQGYGYT
V: TRBV6-1; J: TRBJ2-2; CDR3: ASSPEVTGELF
V: TRBV5-4; J: TRBJ1-4; CDR3: ASSLVWGQGLSSNEKLF